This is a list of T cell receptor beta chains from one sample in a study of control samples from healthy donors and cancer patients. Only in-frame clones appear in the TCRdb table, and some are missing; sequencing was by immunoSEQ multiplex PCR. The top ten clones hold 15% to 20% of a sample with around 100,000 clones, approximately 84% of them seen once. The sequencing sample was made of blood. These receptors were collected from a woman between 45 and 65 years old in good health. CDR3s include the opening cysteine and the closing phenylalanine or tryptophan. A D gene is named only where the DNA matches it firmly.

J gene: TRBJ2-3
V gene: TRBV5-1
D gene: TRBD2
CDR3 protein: CASSPAGGSSTTDTQYF

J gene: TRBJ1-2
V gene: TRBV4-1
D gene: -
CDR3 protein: CASSQPRTDRYGYTF

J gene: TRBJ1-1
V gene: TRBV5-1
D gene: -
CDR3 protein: CASSPRVEGVNTEAFF

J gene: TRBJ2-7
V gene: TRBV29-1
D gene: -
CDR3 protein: CSVGEVGTSLYEQYF

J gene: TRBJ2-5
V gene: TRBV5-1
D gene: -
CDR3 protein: CASSLEDQETQYF

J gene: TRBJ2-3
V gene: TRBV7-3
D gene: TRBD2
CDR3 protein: CASSLAGTSGGTDTQYF

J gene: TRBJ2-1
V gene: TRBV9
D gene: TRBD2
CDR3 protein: CASSAPPGTSGRIYNEQFF

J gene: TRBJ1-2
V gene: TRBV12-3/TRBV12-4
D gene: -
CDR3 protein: CASSRGSSGGYTF

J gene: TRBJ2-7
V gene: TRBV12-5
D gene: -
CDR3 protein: CASAFLIGDYEQYF

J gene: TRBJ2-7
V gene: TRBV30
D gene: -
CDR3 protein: CALTVTYEQYF

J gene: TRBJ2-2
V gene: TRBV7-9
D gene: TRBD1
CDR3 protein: CASSVYRGTNTGELFF

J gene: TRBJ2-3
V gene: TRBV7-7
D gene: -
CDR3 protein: CATPWGIGADTQYF

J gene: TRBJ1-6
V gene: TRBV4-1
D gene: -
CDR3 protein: CASSQLPTAGLHF

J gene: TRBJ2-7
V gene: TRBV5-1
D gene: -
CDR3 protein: CASSSEDISYEQYF

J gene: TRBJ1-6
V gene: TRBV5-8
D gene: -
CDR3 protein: CASSHRVTYNSPLHF

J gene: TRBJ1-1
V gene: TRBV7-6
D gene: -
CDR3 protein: CASSLVGQMNTEAFF

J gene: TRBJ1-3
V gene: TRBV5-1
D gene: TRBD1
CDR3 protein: CASSPWTGTGSGNTIYF

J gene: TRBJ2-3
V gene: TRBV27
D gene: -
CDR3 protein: CASSYGASTDTQYF

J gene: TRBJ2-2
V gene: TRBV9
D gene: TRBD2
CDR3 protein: CASSARDLGRGELFF

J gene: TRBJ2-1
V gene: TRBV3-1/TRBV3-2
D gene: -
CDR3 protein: CASSPNNYNEQFF

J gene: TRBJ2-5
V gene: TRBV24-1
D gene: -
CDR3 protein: CATSDPRGREETQYF

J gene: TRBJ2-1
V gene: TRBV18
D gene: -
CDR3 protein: CASSPPPGQSSGLRNEQFF

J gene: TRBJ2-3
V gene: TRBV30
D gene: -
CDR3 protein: CAWMRSGSVADTQYF

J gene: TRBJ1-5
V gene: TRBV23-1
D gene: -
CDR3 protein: CASSHHGQRSNQPQHF

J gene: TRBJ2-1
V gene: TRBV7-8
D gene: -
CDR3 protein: CASSPRFGKYNEQFF

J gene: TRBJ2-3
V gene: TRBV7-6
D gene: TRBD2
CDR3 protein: CASSLVGGKYTDTQYF

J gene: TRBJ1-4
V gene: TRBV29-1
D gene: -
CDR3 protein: CSVTKGVGTNEKLFF

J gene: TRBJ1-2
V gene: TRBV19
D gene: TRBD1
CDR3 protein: CASSNGQGYYGYTF

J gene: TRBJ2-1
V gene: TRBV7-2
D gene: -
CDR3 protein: CASRGYGDREQFF

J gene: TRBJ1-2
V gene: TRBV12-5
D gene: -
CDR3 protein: CASGPPLGVGGYTF

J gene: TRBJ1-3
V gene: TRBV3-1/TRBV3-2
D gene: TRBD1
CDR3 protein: CASSLDRAGNTIYF